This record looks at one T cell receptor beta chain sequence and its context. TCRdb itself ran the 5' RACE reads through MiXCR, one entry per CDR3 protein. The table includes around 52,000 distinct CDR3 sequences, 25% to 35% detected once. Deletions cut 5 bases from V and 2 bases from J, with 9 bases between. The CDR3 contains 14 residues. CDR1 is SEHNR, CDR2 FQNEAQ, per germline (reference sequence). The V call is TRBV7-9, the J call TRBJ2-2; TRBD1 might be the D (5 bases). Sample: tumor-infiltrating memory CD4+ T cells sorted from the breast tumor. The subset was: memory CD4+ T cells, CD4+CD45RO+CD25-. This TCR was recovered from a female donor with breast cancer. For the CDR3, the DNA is TGTGCCAGCAGCCGTCAGGGTAACACCGGGGAGCTGTTTTTT. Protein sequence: CASSRQGNTGELFF.